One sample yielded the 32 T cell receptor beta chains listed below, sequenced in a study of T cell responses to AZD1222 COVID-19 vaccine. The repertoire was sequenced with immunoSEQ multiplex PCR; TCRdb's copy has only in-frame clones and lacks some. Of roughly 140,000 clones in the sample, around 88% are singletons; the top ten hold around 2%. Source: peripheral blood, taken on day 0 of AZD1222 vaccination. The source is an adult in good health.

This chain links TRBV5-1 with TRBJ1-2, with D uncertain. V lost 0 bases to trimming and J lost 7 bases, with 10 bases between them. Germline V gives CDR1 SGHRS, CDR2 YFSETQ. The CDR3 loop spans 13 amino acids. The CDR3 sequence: CASSLADARGYTF. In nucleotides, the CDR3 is TGCGCCAGCAGCTTGGCGGACGCCCGTGGCTACACCTTC.

CDR3 bases: TGTGCCAGCAGCCCGGCGGAGACAGGCCCCAAGGGCTACACCTTC. Its protein is CASSPAETGPKGYTF. The rearrangement joins TRBV4-2 to TRBJ1-2; maybe TRBD1 (6 bases). This CDR3 is built from 15 residues. Trimming shortened V by 4 bases and J by 8 bases, and 20 bases separated the two germline ends. Per the germline V gene, CDR1 is LGHNA and CDR2 is YNFKEQ.

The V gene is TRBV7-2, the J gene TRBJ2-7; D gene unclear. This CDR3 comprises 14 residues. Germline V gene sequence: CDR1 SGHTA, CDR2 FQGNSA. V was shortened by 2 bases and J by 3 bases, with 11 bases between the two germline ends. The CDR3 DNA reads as TGTGCCAGCAGCTTATGGCTCAGCGACTACGAGCAGTACTTC. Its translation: CASSLWLSDYEQYF.

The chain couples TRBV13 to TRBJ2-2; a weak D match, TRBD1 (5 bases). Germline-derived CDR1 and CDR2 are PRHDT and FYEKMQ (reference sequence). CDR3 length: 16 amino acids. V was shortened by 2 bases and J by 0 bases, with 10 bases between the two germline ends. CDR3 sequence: CASSLSAGPNTGELFF. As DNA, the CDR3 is TGTGCCAGCAGCTTAAGCGCAGGGCCGAACACCGGGGAGCTGTTTTTT.

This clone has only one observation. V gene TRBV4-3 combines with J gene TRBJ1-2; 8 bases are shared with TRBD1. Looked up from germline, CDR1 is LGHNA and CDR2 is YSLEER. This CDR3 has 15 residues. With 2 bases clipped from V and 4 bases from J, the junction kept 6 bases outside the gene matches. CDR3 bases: TGCGCCAGCAGCCAACGACAGGGGAGTAGCTATGGCTACACCTTC. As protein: CASSQRQGSSYGYTF.

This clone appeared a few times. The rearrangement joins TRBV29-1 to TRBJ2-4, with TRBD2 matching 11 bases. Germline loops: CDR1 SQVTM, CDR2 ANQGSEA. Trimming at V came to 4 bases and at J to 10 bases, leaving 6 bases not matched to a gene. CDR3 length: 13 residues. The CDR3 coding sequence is TGCAGCGTTGGGGAGACTAGCGGGAAAATTCAGTACTTC. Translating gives CSVGETSGKIQYF.

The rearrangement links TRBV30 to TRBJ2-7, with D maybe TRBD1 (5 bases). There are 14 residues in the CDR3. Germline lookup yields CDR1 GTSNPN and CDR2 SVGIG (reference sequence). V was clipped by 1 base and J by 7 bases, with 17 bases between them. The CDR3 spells CAWSATDRAREQYF. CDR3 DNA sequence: TGTGCCTGGAGTGCAACCGACAGAGCTCGGGAGCAGTACTTC.

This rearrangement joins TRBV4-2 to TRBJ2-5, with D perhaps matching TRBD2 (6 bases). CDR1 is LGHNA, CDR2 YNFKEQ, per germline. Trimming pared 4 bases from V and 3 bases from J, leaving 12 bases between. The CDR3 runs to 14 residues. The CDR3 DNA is TGTGCCAGCAGCCGGGGACTTAGCAAAGAGACCCAGTACTTC. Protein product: CASSRGLSKETQYF.

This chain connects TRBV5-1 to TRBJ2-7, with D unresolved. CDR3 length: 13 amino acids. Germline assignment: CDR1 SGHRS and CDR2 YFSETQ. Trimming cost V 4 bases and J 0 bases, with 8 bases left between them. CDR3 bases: TGCGCCAGCAGCAGACGGAGCTCCTACGAGCAGTACTTC. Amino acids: CASSRRSSYEQYF.

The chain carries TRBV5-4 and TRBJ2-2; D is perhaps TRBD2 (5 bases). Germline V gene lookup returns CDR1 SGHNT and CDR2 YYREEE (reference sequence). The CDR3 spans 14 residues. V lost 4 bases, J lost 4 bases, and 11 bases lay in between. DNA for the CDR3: TGTGCCAGCAGCGTTGATGCGGGCACCGGGGAGCTGTTTTTT. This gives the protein CASSVDAGTGELFF.

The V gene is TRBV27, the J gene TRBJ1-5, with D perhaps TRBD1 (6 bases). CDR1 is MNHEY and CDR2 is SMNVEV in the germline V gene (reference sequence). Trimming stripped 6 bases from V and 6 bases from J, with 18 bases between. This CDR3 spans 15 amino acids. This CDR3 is CASRKGGQSGQPQHF. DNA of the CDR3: TGTGCCAGCAGGAAAGGGGGGCAATCCGGTCAGCCCCAGCATTTT.

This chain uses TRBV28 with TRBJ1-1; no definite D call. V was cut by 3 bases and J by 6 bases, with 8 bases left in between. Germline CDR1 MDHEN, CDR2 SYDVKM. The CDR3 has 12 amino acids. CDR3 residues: CASSFSSPEAFF. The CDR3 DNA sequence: TGTGCCAGCAGTTTTTCTAGTCCTGAAGCTTTCTTT.

The CDR3 DNA reads TGTGCCAGTAATAGACAGGGAGGGCATGAAAAACTGTTTTTT. As protein: CASNRQGGHEKLFF. The chain combines TRBV19 with TRBJ1-4; TRBD1 matches at 7 bases. This CDR3 is 14 amino acids long. V shed 7 bases and J 6 bases; nucleotides not matched to a gene: 8. Germline values: CDR1 LNHDA, CDR2 SQIVND (reference sequence). The whole variable domain, remainder taken from reference TRBV19 and TRBJ1-4, is DGGITQSPKYLFRKEGQNVTLSCEQNLNHDAMYWYRQDPGQGLRLIYYSQIVNDFQKGDIAEGYSVSREKKESFPLTVTSAQKNPTAFYLCASNRQGGHEKLFFGSGTQLSVL.

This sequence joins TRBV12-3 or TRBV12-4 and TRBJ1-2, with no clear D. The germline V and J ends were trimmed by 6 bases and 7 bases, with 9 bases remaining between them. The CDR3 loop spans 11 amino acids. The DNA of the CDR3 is TGTGCCAGCAGAGGTCCCCCTGGCTACACCTTC. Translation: CASRGPPGYTF.

The CDR3 is CASSLDRKSNYGYTF. CDR3 DNA sequence: TGTGCCAGCAGTCTTGACAGGAAATCTAACTATGGCTACACCTTC. The chain employs TRBV11-2 and TRBJ1-2; TRBD1 might be the D (6 bases). Germline CDR1 is SGHAT and CDR2 is FQNNGV. Deletions cut 6 bases from V and 0 bases from J, with 14 bases between. This CDR3 comprises 15 residues.

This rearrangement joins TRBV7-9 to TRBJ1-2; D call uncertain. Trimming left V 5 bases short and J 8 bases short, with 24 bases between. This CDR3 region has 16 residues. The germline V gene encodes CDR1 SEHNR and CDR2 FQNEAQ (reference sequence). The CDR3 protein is CASSALRGRFLGGYTF. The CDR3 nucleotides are TGTGCCAGCAGCGCCCTCCGTGGGCGGTTTCTAGGAGGCTACACCTTC.

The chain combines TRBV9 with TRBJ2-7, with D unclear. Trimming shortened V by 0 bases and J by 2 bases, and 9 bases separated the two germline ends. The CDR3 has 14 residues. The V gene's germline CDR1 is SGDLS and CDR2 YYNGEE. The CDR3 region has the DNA TGTGCCAGCAGCGTAGAGGGCAGTACCTACGAGCAGTACTTC. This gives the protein CASSVEGSTYEQYF.

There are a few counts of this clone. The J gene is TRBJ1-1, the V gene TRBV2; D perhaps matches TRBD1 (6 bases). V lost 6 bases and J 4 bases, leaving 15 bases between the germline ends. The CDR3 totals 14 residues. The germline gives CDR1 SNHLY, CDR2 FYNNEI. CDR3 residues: CASSPQGTGTEAFF. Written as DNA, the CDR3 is TGTGCCAGCAGCCCACAGGGTACCGGCACTGAAGCTTTCTTT.

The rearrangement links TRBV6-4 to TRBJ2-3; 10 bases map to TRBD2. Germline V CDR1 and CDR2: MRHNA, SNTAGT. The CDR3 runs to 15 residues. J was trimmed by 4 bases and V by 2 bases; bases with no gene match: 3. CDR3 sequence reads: CASSDLAGEADTQYF. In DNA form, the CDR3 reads TGTGCCAGCAGTGACCTAGCGGGAGAGGCAGATACGCAGTATTTT.

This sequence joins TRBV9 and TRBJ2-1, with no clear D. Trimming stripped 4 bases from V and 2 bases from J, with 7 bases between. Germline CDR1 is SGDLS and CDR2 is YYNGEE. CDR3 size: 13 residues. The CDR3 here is CASSKGTYNEQFF. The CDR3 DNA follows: TGTGCCAGCAGCAAGGGTACCTACAATGAGCAGTTCTTC.

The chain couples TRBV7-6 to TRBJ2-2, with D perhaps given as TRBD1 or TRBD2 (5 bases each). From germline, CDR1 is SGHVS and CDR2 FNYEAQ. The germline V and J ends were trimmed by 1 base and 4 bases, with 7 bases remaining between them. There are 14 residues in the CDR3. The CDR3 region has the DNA TGTGCCAGCAGCTTAGTGGGACCCACCGGGGAGCTGTTTTTT. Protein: CASSLVGPTGELFF.

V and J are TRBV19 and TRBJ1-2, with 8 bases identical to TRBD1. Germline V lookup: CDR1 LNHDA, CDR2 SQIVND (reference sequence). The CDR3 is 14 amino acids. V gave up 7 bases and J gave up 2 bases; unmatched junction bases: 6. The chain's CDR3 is CASTRTGTNYGYTF. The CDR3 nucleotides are TGTGCCAGTACCAGGACAGGGACAAACTATGGCTACACCTTC.

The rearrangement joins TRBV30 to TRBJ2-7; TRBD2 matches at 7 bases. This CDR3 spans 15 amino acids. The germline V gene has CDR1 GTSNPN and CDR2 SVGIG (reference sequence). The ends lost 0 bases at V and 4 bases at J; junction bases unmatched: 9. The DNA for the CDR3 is TGTGCCTGGAGTGTGGGGGAGGGGTTCTCATACGAGCAGTACTTC. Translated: CAWSVGEGFSYEQYF.

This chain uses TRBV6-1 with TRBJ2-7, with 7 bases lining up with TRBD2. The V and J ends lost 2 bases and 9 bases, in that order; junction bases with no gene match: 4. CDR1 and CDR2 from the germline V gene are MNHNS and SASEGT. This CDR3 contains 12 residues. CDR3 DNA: TGTGCCAGCAGTGAATGGGACTATGGGCAGTACTTC. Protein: CASSEWDYGQYF.

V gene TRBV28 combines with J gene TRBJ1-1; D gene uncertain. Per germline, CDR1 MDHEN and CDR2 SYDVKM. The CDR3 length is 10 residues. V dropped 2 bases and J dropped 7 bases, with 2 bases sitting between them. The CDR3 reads CASSLGEAFF. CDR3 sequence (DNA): TGTGCCAGCAGTTTAGGTGAAGCTTTCTTT.

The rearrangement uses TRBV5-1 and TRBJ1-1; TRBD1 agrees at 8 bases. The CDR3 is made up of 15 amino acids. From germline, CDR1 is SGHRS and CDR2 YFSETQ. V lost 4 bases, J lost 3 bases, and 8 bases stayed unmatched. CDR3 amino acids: CASSRRQGPDTEAFF. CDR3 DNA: TGCGCCAGCAGCCGGCGACAGGGGCCAGACACTGAAGCTTTCTTT.

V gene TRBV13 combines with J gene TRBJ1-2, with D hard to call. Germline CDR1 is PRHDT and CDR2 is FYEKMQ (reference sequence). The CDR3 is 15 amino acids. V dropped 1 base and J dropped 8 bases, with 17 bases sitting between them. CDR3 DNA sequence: TGTGCCAGCAGCTTAGCAGCGCTGCCCCTATGGGGCTACACCTTC. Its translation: CASSLAALPLWGYTF.

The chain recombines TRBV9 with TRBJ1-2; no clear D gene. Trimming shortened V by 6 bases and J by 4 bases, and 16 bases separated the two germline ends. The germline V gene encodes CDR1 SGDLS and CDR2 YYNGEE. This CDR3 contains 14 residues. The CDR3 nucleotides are TGTGCCAGCAACCCGGGATACAGCGGCTATGGCTACACCTTC. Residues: CASNPGYSGYGYTF.

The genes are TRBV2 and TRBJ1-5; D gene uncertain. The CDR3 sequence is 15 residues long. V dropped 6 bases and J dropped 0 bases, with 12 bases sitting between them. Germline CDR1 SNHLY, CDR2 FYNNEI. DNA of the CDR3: TGTGCCAGCAGCGCCGACGGATATAGCAATCAGCCCCAGCATTTT. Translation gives CASSADGYSNQPQHF.

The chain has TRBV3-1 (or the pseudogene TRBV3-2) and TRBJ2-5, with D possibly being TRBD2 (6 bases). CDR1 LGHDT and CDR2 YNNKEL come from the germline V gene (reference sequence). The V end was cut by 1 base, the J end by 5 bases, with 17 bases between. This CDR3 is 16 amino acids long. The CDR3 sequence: CASSQASDGRIETQYF. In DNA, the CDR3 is TGTGCCAGCAGCCAAGCCTCTGACGGGAGAATCGAGACCCAGTACTTC.

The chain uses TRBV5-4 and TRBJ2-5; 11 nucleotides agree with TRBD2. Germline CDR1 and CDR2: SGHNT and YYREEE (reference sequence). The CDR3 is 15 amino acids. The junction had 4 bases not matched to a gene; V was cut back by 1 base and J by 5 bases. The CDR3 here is CASSLLAGGRETQYF. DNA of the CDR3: TGTGCCAGCAGCTTGTTAGCGGGAGGGCGGGAGACCCAGTACTTC.

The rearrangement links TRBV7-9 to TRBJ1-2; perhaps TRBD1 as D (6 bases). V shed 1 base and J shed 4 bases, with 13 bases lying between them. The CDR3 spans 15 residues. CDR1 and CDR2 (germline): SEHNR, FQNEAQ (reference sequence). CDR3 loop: CASSLGGGTAYGYTF. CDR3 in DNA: TGTGCCAGCAGCTTAGGAGGGGGGACTGCCTATGGCTACACCTTC. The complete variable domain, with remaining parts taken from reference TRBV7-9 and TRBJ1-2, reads DTGVSQNPRHKITKRGQNVTFRCDPISEHNRLYWYRQTLGQGPEFLTYFQNEAQLEKSRLLSDRFSAERPKGSFSTLEIQRTEQGDSAMYLCASSLGGGTAYGYTFGSGTRLTVV.